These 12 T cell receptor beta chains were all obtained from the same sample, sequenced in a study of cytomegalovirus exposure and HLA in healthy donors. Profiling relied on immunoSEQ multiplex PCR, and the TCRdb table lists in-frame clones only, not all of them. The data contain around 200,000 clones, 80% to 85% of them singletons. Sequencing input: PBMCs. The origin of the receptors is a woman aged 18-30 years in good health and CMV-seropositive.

CDR3 loop: CASSLLGQASRGYTF. In DNA, the CDR3 is TGTGCCAGCAGTTTGTTAGGACAGGCCTCAAGGGGCTACACCTTC. The chain uses TRBV27 and TRBJ1-2, with TRBD1 matching 7 bases. The ends lost 3 bases at V and 8 bases at J; junction bases unmatched: 12. This CDR3 has 15 amino acids. From germline, CDR1 is MNHEY and CDR2 SMNVEV (reference sequence).

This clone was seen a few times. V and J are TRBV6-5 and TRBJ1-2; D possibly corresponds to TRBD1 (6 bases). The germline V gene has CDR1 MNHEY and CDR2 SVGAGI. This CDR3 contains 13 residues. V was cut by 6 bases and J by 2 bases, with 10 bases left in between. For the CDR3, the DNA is TGTGCCAGCAGACGGACAGAAAACTATGGCTACACCTTC. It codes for CASRRTENYGYTF.

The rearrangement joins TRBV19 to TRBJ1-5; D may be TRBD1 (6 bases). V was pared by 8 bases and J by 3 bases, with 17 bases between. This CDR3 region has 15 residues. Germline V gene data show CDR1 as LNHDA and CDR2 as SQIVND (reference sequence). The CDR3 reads CASLPETGYNQPQHF. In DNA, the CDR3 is TGTGCCAGTCTACCGGAGACAGGTTACAATCAGCCCCAGCATTTT.

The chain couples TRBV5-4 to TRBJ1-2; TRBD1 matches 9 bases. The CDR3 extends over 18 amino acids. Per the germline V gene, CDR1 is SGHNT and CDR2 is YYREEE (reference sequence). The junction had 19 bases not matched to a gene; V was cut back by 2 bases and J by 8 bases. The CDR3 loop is CASSLGGTTSGTGSGYTF. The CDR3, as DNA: TGTGCCAGCAGCTTAGGCGGCACGACCTCCGGGACAGGGAGCGGCTACACCTTC.

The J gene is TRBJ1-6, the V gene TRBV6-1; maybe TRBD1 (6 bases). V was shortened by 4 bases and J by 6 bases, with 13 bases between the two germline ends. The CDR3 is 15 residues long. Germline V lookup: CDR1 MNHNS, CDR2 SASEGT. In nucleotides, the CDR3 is TGTGCCAGCAGTGGTCGGCAGGGGAGTAATTCACCCCTCCACTTT. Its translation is CASSGRQGSNSPLHF.

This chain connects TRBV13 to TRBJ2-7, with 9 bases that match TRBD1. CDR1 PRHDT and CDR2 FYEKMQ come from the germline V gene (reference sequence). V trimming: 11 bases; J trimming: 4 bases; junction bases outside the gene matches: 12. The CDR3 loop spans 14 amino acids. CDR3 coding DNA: TGTGCCTCCCTTCTGTCGGACAGGGGTTACGAGCAGTACTTC. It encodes CASLLSDRGYEQYF.

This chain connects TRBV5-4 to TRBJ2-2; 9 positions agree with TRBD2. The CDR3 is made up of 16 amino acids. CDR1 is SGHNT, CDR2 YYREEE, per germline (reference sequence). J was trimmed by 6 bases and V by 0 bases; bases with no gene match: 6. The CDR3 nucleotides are TGTGCCAGCAGCTTGGCCTCTAGCGGGGTTTCCGGGGAGCTGTTTTTT. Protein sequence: CASSLASSGVSGELFF.

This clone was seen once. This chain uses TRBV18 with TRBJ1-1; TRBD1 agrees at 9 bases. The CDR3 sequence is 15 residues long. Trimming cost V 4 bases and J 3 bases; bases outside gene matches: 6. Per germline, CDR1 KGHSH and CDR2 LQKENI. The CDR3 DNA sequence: TGTGCCAGCTCACTCAGGGGGGACAGGGACACTGAAGCTTTCTTT. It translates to CASSLRGDRDTEAFF.

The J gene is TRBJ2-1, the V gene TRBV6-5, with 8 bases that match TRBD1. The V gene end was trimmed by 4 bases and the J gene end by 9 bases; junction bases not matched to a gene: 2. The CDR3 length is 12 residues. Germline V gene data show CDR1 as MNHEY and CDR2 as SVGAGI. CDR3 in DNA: TGTGCCAGCAGTTTCGACAGGGGTGAGCAGTTCTTC. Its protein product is CASSFDRGEQFF.

The CDR3 bases are TGTGCCAGCAGCCAGGTCAGCAATGAGCAGTTCTTC. Amino acids: CASSQVSNEQFF. V gene TRBV7-9 combines with J gene TRBJ2-1; D call uncertain. Germline CDR1 SEHNR, CDR2 FQNEAQ (reference sequence). Trimming pared 5 bases from V and 6 bases from J, leaving 8 bases between. The CDR3 totals 12 residues.

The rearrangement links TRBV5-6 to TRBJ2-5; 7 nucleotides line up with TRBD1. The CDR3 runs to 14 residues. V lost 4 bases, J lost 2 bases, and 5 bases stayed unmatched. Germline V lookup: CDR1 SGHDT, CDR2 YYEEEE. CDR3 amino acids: CASSQGVRQETQYF. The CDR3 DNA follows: TGTGCCAGCAGCCAGGGGGTTCGGCAAGAGACCCAGTACTTC.

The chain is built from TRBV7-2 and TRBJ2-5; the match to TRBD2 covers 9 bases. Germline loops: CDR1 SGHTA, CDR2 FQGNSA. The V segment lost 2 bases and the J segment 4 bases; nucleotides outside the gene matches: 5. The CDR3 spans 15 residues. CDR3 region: CASSLRGGAPETQYF. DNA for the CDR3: TGTGCCAGCAGCTTACGCGGGGGGGCCCCAGAGACCCAGTACTTC.